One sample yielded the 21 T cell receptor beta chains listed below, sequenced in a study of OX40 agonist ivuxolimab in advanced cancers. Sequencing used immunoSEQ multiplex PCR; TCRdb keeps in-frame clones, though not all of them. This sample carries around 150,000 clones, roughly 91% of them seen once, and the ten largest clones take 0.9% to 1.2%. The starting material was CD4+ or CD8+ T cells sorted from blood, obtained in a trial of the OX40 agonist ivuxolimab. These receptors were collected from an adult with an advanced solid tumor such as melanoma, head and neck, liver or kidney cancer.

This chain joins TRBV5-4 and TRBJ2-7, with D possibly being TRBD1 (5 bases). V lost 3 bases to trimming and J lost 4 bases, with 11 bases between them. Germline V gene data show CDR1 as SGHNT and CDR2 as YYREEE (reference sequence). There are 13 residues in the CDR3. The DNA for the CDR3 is TGTGCCAGCAGCTCAACAGGTGTTTACGAGCAGTACTTC. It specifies CASSSTGVYEQYF.

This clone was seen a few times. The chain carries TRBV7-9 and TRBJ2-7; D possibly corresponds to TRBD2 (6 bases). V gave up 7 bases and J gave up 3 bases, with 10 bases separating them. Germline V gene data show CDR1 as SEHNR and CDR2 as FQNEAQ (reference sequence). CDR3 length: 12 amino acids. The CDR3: CASTEAGYEQYF. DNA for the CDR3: TGTGCCAGCACGGAAGCGGGCTACGAGCAGTACTTC.

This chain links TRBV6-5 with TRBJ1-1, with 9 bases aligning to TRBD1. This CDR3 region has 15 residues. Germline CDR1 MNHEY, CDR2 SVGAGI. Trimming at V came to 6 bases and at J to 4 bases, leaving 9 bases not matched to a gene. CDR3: CASRRPGGQGTEAFF. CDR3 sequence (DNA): TGTGCCAGCAGACGCCCCGGGGGACAGGGCACTGAAGCTTTCTTT.

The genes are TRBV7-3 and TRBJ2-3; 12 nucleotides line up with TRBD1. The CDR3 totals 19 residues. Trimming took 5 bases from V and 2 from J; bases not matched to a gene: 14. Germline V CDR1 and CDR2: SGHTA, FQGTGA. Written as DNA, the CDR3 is TGTGCCAGCAGCCCACTACTCTCGGGACAGGGGGCGCCCACAGATACGCAGTATTTT. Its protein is CASSPLLSGQGAPTDTQYF.

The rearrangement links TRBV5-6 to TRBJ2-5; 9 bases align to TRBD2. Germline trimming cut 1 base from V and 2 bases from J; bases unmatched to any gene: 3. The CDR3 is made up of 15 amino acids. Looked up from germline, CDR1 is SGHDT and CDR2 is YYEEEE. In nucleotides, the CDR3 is TGTGCCAGCAGCTTGCCTAGCGGGGTTCAAGAGACCCAGTACTTC. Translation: CASSLPSGVQETQYF. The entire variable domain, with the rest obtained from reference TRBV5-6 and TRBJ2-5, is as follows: DAGVTQSPTHLIKTRGQQVTLRCSPKSGHDTVSWYQQALGQGPQFIFQYYEEEERQRGNFPDRFSGHQFPNYSSELNVNALLLGDSALYLCASSLPSGVQETQYFGPGTRLLVL.

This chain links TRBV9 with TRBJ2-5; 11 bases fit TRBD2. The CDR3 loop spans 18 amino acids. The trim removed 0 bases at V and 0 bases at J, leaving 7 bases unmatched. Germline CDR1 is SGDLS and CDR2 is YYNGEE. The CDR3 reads CASSVAASGRPYQETQYF. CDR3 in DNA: TGTGCCAGCAGCGTAGCGGCTAGCGGGAGGCCTTACCAAGAGACCCAGTACTTC. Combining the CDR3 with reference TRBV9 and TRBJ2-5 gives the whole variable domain DSGVTQTPKHLITATGQRVTLRCSPRSGDLSVYWYQQSLDQGLQFLIQYYNGEERAKGNILERFSAQQFPDLHSELNLSSLELGDSALYFCASSVAASGRPYQETQYFGPGTRLLVL.

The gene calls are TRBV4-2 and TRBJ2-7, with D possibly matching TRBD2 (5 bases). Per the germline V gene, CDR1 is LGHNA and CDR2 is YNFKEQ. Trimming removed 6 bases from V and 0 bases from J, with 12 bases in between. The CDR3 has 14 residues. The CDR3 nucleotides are TGTGCCAGCAGTCCATTAGGGAGCTCCTACGAGCAGTACTTC. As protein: CASSPLGSSYEQYF.

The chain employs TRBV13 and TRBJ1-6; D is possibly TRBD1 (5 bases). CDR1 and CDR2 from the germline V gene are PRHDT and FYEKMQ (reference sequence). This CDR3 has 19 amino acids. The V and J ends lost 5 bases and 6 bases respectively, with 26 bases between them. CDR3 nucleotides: TGTGCCAGCAGCCCCCGCCGGTTGGGGACCCCTTTGAGTAATTCACCCCTCCACTTT. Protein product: CASSPRRLGTPLSNSPLHF.

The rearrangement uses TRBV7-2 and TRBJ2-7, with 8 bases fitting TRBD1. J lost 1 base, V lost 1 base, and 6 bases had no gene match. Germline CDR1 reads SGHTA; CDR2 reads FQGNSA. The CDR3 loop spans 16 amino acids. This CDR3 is CASSLDQGAVSYEQYF. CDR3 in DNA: TGTGCCAGCAGCTTAGACCAGGGGGCTGTTTCCTACGAGCAGTACTTC. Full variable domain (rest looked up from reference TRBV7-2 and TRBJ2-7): GAGVSQSPSNKVTEKGKDVELRCDPISGHTALYWYRQSLGQGLEFLIYFQGNSAPDKSGLPSDRFSAERTGGSVSTLTIQRTQQEDSAVYLCASSLDQGAVSYEQYFGPGTRLTVT.

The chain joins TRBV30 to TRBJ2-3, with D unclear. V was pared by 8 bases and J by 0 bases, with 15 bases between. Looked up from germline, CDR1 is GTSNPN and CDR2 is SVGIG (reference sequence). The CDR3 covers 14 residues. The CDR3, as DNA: TGTGCCCTCGGGCCCAGTTATAGCACAGATACGCAGTATTTT. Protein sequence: CALGPSYSTDTQYF.

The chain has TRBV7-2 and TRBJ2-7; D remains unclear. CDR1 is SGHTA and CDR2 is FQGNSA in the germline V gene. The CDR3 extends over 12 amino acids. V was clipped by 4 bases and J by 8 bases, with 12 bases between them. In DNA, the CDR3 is TGTGCCAGCAGCTCCACGACTGAGCAGCAGTACTTC. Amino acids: CASSSTTEQQYF.

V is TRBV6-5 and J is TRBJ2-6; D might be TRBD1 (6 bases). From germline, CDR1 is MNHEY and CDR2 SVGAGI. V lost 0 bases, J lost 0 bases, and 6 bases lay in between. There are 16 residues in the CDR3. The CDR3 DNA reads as TGTGCCAGCAGTTACTCGGGGGCCTCTGGGGCCAACGTCCTGACTTTC. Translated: CASSYSGASGANVLTF.

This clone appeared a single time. The CDR3 sequence is CASSSAGLGGYTF. As DNA, the CDR3 is TGTGCCAGCAGCTCTGCCGGACTTGGGGGCTACACCTTC. The V gene is TRBV7-9, the J gene TRBJ1-2, with D unclear. The V end was cut by 4 bases, the J end by 8 bases, with 14 bases between. This CDR3 has 13 amino acids. Germline CDR1 is SEHNR and CDR2 is FQNEAQ (reference sequence).

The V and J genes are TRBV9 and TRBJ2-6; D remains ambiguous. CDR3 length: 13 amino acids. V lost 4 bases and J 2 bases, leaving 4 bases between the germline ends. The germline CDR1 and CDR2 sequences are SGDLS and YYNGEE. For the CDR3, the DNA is TGTGCCAGCAGCCCCCCTGGGGCCAACGTCCTGACTTTC. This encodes CASSPPGANVLTF.

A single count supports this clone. The CDR3 sequence: CASSSTLRGQGTHSNQPQHF. CDR3 coding DNA: TGTGCCAGCAGCTCCACCCTTAGGGGACAGGGGACCCATAGCAATCAGCCCCAGCATTTT. V is TRBV7-8 and J is TRBJ1-5, with 10 bases lining up with TRBD1. The CDR3 spans 20 residues. Trimming cost V 4 bases and J 0 bases; bases outside gene matches: 15. CDR1 is SGHVS, CDR2 FQNEAQ, per germline.

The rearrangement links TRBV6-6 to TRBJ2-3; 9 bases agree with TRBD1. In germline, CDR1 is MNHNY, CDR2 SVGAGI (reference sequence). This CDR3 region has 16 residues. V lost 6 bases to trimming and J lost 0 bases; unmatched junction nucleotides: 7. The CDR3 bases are TGTGCCAGCAGAGATCCGGGACAGGGTAGCACAGATACGCAGTATTTT. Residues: CASRDPGQGSTDTQYF.

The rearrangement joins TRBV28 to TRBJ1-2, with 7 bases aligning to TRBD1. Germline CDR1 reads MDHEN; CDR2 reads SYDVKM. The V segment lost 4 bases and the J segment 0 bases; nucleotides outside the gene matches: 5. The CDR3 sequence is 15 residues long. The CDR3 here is CASSSPGGANYGYTF. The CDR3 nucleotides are TGTGCCAGCAGTTCGCCAGGGGGTGCTAACTATGGCTACACCTTC.

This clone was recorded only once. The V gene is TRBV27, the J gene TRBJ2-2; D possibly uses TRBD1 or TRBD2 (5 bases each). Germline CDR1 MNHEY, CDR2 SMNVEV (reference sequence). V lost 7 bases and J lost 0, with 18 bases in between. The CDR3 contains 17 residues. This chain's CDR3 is CASTFFGTTANTGELFF. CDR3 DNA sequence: TGTGCCAGCACTTTCTTCGGGACGACCGCGAACACCGGGGAGCTGTTTTTT.

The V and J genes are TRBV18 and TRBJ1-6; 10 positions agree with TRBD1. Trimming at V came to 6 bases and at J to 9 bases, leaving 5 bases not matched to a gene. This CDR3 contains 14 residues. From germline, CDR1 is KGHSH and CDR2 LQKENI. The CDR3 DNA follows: TGTGCCAGCTCGCGGGACAGGGGAGGTTCACCCCTCCACTTT. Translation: CASSRDRGGSPLHF.

CDR3 residues: CASSPLGPSQPQHF. The CDR3 coding sequence is TGTGCCAGCAGTCCCCTCGGCCCCAGTCAGCCCCAGCATTTT. This chain links TRBV6-1 with TRBJ1-5; D unclear. Deletions cut 5 bases from V and 6 bases from J, with 14 bases between. The CDR3 is 14 amino acids. CDR1 is MNHNS, CDR2 SASEGT, per germline.

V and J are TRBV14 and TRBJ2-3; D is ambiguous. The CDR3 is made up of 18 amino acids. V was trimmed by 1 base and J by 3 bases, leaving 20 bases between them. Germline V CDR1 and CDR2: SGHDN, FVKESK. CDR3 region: CASSQGGFQEVWTDTQYF. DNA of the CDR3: TGTGCCAGCAGCCAAGGGGGTTTCCAGGAAGTTTGGACAGATACGCAGTATTTT.